This TCR beta chain was found in a study of a mutant IDH1 vaccine in newly diagnosed glioma. Background on the study: Radiotherapy alone preceded vaccination by 4-6 weeks; alternatively, vaccination started with temozolomide cycles. Patients had received radiotherapy, temozolomide, or both previously, most receiving both. Held at week 35, visit V12 was the safety follow-up, and visit V13 followed at week 47.

Time point noted: week 47, end of study. Mutant IDH1 20-mer peptide, at 300 ug, made up each vaccine dose, with topical imiquimod. Of note for this clone: Its specificity is unknown.

The germline gives CDR1 MNHEY, CDR2 SVGAGI. The CDR3 runs 16 residues. Trimming stripped 0 bases from V and 4 bases from J, with 15 bases between. Some clones are missing from TCRdb's copy, which holds only in-frame ones; the method was immunoSEQ multiplex PCR. The sample shows approximately 37,000 clones, approximately 86% of them seen only once. This chain links TRBV6-5 with TRBJ1-1; a weak D match, TRBD1 (5 bases). The input for sequencing was PBMCs, taken from a glioma patient whose treatment included an IDH1 peptide vaccine. The receptor comes from a man in his late teens or twenties with glioma. Some clones in this sample may be carry-over from other donors' samples. The CDR3 here is CASSYSPPMGGTEAFF. CDR3 nucleotides: TGTGCCAGCAGTTACTCCCCCCCAATGGGGGGCACTGAAGCTTTCTTT.